A single sample is the source of the 17 T cell receptor beta chains below, sequenced in a study of shared clonotypes between healthy human individuals. The naive CD8 population came from CD45RO-negative cells selected for CCR7, without terminally differentiated effector memory CD45RA+ cells. Libraries were prepared by immunoSEQ multiplex PCR; TCRdb keeps only in-frame clonotypes and omits some of them. This sample has more than 2 million clones; about 95% occur once, and the top ten carry about 1.1%. Specimen: naive CD8+ T cells sorted from blood. The receptors come from a man aged 18 to 30 in good health.

The rearrangement joins TRBV11-2 to TRBJ2-5, with a weak D call TRBD1 (5 bases). The ends were cut back, 0 bases at V and 4 bases at J, with 9 bases in the middle. Germline V lookup: CDR1 SGHAT, CDR2 FQNNGV. CDR3 length: 14 amino acids. CDR3 region: CASSLEVRAETQYF. The CDR3 nucleotides are TGTGCCAGCAGCTTAGAGGTCAGGGCAGAGACCCAGTACTTC.

CDR3 in DNA: TGTGCCAGCAGCGGTATGCCCTTAAATGAGCAGTTCTTC. It is translated as CASSGMPLNEQFF. The chain recombines TRBV5-6 with TRBJ2-1; D not certain. Trimming removed 4 bases from V and 7 bases from J, with 12 bases in between. CDR1 is SGHDT and CDR2 is YYEEEE in the germline V gene. The CDR3 length is 13 residues.

The V gene is TRBV7-9, the J gene TRBJ2-1, with 8 bases lining up with TRBD1. In germline, CDR1 is SEHNR, CDR2 FQNEAQ (reference sequence). Losses at the gene ends were 3 bases for V and 6 bases for J; bases not matched to a gene: 4. The length of the CDR3 is 14 residues. The CDR3 loop reads CASSFSDRVNEQFF. In DNA form, the CDR3 reads TGTGCCAGCAGCTTCTCGGACAGGGTCAATGAGCAGTTCTTC. Supplemented by reference TRBV7-9 and TRBJ2-1, the full variable domain reads DTGVSQNPRHKITKRGQNVTFRCDPISEHNRLYWYRQTLGQGPEFLTYFQNEAQLEKSRLLSDRFSAERPKGSFSTLEIQRTEQGDSAMYLCASSFSDRVNEQFFGPGTRLTVL.

V gene TRBV5-8 combines with J gene TRBJ2-4; tentatively, D is TRBD1 or TRBD2 (6 bases each). The CDR3 covers 12 residues. Germline lookup yields CDR1 SGHTS and CDR2 YDEGEE. Between the trimmed V and J ends, which lost 7 bases and 6 bases, there was a span of 11 bases. CDR3 nucleotides: TGTGCCAGCGCGCGGGACATAAACATTCAGTACTTC. Translation: CASARDINIQYF.

Of note for this clone: Germline is not matched at one junction end, which may reflect a read error. V and J are TRBV7-7 and TRBJ2-5; D may be TRBD2 (5 bases). The length of the CDR3 is 15 residues. Looked up from germline, CDR1 is SSHAT and CDR2 is FNYEAQ (reference sequence). In DNA form, the CDR3 reads TGTGCTAGCAGCCCTTCCGGGAACACGGGAGAGACCCAGTACTTC. Residues: CASSPSGNTGETQYF.

The V gene is TRBV9, the J gene TRBJ1-2, with 7 positions matching TRBD1. The CDR3 totals 16 residues. V lost 3 bases, J lost 8 bases, and 16 bases stayed unmatched. Germline loops: CDR1 SGDLS, CDR2 YYNGEE. DNA for the CDR3: TGTGCCAGCAGCGCCCCTGACAGGGAAGTTTTAGAGGGCTACACCTTC. Its translation: CASSAPDREVLEGYTF. Looking up the rest from reference TRBV9 and TRBJ1-2 gives the full variable domain: DSGVTQTPKHLITATGQRVTLRCSPRSGDLSVYWYQQSLDQGLQFLIQYYNGEERAKGNILERFSAQQFPDLHSELNLSSLELGDSALYFCASSAPDREVLEGYTFGSGTRLTVV.

The V call is TRBV7-6, the J call TRBJ2-7; the D gene is possibly TRBD2 (5 bases). CDR1 is SGHVS and CDR2 is FNYEAQ in the germline V gene. The CDR3 sequence is 16 residues long. The V end lost 5 bases, the J end lost 4 bases, and 21 bases lay between the germline ends. The DNA for the CDR3 is TGTGCCAGCAGCCCTCGGACTTCTATGGCCGCGTACGAGCAGTACTTC. It specifies CASSPRTSMAAYEQYF.

This chain joins TRBV7-9 and TRBJ2-2; 7 bases are a match to TRBD1. Germline V gene sequence: CDR1 SEHNR, CDR2 FQNEAQ (reference sequence). V lost 2 bases, J lost 1 base, and 10 bases stayed unmatched. The CDR3 covers 18 residues. The DNA for the CDR3 is TGTGCCAGCAGCTTACCAACCCCGGGACAGTGGAACACCGGGGAGCTGTTTTTT. It yields the protein CASSLPTPGQWNTGELFF. Based on the CDR3 plus reference TRBV7-9 and TRBJ2-2, the full variable domain is DTGVSQNPRHKITKRGQNVTFRCDPISEHNRLYWYRQTLGQGPEFLTYFQNEAQLEKSRLLSDRFSAERPKGSFSTLEIQRTEQGDSAMYLCASSLPTPGQWNTGELFFGEGSRLTVL.

The chain carries TRBV19 and TRBJ2-7; 7 bases match TRBD1. Germline values: CDR1 LNHDA, CDR2 SQIVND (reference sequence). The CDR3 loop spans 13 amino acids. V shed 5 bases, J shed 5 bases, and the junction held 6 bases outside the gene matches. CDR3 sequence reads: CASSQGDPNEQYF. The CDR3 region has the DNA TGTGCCAGTAGTCAGGGGGATCCGAACGAGCAGTACTTC.

This sequence joins TRBV5-6 and TRBJ1-4, with TRBD1 as a possible D gene (5 bases). The germline V and J ends were trimmed by 2 bases and 8 bases, with 16 bases remaining between them. The CDR3 consists of 15 residues. Germline-derived CDR1 and CDR2 are SGHDT and YYEEEE. CDR3 region: CASSLLLTAGEKLFF. CDR3 nucleotide sequence: TGTGCCAGCAGCTTACTGTTGACAGCGGGAGAAAAACTGTTTTTT.

The rearrangement joins TRBV7-6 to TRBJ2-3; TRBD2 matches at 12 bases. Trimming removed 4 bases from V and 0 bases from J; junction bases left unmatched: 14. The CDR3 is 20 amino acids. The germline CDR1 and CDR2 sequences are SGHVS and FNYEAQ. CDR3 sequence: CASSSRTSGNVVTSTDTQYF. The CDR3 bases are TGTGCCAGCAGCTCACGGACTAGCGGGAATGTGGTAACTAGCACAGATACGCAGTATTTT.

V and J are TRBV19 and TRBJ2-1; tentatively, D is TRBD1 (6 bases). Trimming took 8 bases from V and 5 from J, leaving 16 bases between them. The length of the CDR3 is 14 residues. Germline CDR1 LNHDA, CDR2 SQIVND (reference sequence). The CDR3 sequence is CASSWGQTHNEQFF. The DNA for the CDR3 is TGTGCCAGTTCCTGGGGGCAGACCCACAATGAGCAGTTCTTC.

The chain couples TRBV7-9 to TRBJ1-4; D gene uncertain. The ends were cut back, 2 bases at V and 0 bases at J, with 16 bases in the middle. This CDR3 spans 18 amino acids. The germline gives CDR1 SEHNR, CDR2 FQNEAQ (reference sequence). CDR3 sequence (DNA): TGTGCCAGCAGCTTACTCAGGACTGGTCATGCAACTAATGAAAAACTGTTTTTT. Translation: CASSLLRTGHATNEKLFF. Drawing the rest from reference TRBV7-9 and TRBJ1-4, the complete variable domain is DTGVSQNPRHKITKRGQNVTFRCDPISEHNRLYWYRQTLGQGPEFLTYFQNEAQLEKSRLLSDRFSAERPKGSFSTLEIQRTEQGDSAMYLCASSLLRTGHATNEKLFFGSGTQLSVL.

A note on this clone: Different DNA sequences within this sample yield the same CDR3. The V and J genes are TRBV28 and TRBJ2-7; tentative D call: TRBD1 (6 bases). V dropped 6 bases and J dropped 1 base, with 10 bases sitting between them. This CDR3 contains 13 residues. From germline, CDR1 is MDHEN and CDR2 SYDVKM. CDR3: CASSRDISYEQYF. The CDR3 DNA is TGTGCCAGCAGCCGGGACATATCCTACGAGCAGTACTTC.

CDR3: CASSWGDGRNTGELFF. CDR3 sequence (DNA): TGTGCCAGCAGCTGGGGCGATGGGAGGAACACCGGGGAGCTGTTTTTT. V usage is TRBV7-8 and J usage is TRBJ2-2; D tentatively fits TRBD1 or TRBD2 (5 bases each). V lost 4 bases and J 1 base, leaving 13 bases between the germline ends. This CDR3 has 16 residues. Germline V lookup: CDR1 SGHVS, CDR2 FQNEAQ.

Remarks on this clone: Other DNA sequences in the same sample also yield this CDR3. This chain uses TRBV6-5 with TRBJ1-6, with TRBD1 matching over 7 bases. CDR3 length: 14 amino acids. CDR1 MNHEY and CDR2 SVGAGI come from the germline V gene. The junction had 5 bases not matched to a gene; V was cut back by 2 bases and J by 10 bases. CDR3 in DNA: TGTGCCAGCAGTTACGACAGGGTAGGATCACCCCTCCACTTT. It translates to CASSYDRVGSPLHF.

This clone is a singleton in its sample. V and J are TRBV2 and TRBJ2-7; no clear D gene. The germline V and J ends were trimmed by 3 bases and 1 base, with 7 bases remaining between them. The germline gives CDR1 SNHLY, CDR2 FYNNEI. CDR3 size: 13 residues. The CDR3 protein is CASSDHLSYEQYF. The CDR3 region has the DNA TGTGCCAGCAGTGATCACTTATCCTACGAGCAGTACTTC.